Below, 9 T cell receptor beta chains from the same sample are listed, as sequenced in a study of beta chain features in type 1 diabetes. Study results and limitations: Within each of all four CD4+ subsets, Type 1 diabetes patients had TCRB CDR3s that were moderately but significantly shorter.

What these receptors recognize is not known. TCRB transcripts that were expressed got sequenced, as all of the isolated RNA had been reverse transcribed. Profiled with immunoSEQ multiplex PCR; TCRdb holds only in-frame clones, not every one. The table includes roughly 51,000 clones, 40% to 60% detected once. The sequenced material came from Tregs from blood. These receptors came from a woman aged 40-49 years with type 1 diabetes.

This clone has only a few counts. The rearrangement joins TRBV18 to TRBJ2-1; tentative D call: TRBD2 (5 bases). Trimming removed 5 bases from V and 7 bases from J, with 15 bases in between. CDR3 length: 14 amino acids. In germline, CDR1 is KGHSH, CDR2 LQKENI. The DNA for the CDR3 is TGTGCCAGCTCATGGACTGCCCCTGGGAATGAGCAGTTCTTC. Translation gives CASSWTAPGNEQFF.

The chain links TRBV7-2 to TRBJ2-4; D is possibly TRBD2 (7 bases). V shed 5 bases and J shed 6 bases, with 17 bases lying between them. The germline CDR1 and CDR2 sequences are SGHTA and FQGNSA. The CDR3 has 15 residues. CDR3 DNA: TGTGCCAGCAGCCAAGTCAGGAGGGGGGGAAACATTCAGTACTTC. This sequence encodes CASSQVRRGGNIQYF. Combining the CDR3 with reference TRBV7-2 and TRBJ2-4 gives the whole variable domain GAGVSQSPSNKVTEKGKDVELRCDPISGHTALYWYRQSLGQGLEFLIYFQGNSAPDKSGLPSDRFSAERTGGSVSTLTIQRTQQEDSAVYLCASSQVRRGGNIQYFGAGTRLSVL.

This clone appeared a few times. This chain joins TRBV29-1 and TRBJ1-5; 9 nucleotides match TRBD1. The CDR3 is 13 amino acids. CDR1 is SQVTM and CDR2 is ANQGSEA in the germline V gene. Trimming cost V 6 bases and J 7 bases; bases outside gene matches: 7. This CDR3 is CSVGQGIKQPQHF. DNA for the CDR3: TGCAGCGTGGGACAGGGTATAAAACAGCCCCAGCATTTT.

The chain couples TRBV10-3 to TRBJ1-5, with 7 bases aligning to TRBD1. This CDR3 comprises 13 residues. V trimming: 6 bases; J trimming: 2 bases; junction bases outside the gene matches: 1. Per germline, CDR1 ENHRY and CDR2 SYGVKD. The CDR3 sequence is CAISDRGNQPQHF. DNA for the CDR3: TGTGCCATCAGCGACAGGGGCAATCAGCCCCAGCATTTT.

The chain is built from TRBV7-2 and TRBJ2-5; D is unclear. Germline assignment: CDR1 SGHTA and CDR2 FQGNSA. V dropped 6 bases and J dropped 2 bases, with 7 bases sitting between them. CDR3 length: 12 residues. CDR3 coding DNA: TGTGCCAGCAGATTCCCGCAAGAGACCCAGTACTTC. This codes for CASRFPQETQYF.

The CDR3 DNA reads as TGTGCCAGCAGACCGGGACTAGAAAATCACGAGCAGTACTTC. Amino acids: CASRPGLENHEQYF. The rearrangement links TRBV5-8 to TRBJ2-7, with 8 positions matching TRBD2. From germline, CDR1 is SGHTS and CDR2 YDEGEE. The junction had 9 bases not matched to a gene; V was cut back by 5 bases and J by 5 bases. The CDR3 runs 14 residues.

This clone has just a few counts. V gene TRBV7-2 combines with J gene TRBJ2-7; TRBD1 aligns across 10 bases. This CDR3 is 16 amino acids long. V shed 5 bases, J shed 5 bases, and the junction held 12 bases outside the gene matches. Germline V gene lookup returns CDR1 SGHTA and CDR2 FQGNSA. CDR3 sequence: CASSGPRDRGKNEQYF. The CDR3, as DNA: TGTGCCAGCAGCGGACCCCGGGACAGGGGTAAAAACGAGCAGTACTTC.

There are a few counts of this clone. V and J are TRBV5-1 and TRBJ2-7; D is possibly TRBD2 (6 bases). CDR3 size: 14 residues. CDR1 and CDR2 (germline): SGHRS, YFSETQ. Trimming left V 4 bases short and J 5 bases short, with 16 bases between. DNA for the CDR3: TGCGCCAGCAGCCTCCTCGGGAGTTTCCACGAGCAGTACTTC. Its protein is CASSLLGSFHEQYF.

The CDR3 sequence is CASSLGRGQGKYEQYF. The CDR3 DNA is TGTGCCAGCAGCTTAGGTAGGGGACAGGGGAAGTACGAGCAGTACTTC. The chain links TRBV7-9 to TRBJ2-7; TRBD1 matches 10 bases. V shed 1 base and J 4 bases; nucleotides not matched to a gene: 7. The germline gives CDR1 SEHNR, CDR2 FQNEAQ (reference sequence). This CDR3 has 16 residues.